The entry below gives a single T cell receptor beta chain sequence along with its context. No antigen is known for it. By two-round multiplex PCR, the TCR beta CDR3 was amplified from genomic DNA. Primers were specific to each TRBV and TRBJ gene in first-round PCR. TCRdb re-called the multiplex PCR reads with MiXCR, one entry per CDR3 protein. This sample has about 18,000 distinct CDR3 sequences, with 29% found just once. The sample belongs to a study of prognosis after radiotherapy for stage I lung cancer. Study overall: Fourteen of the patients were found to have newly diagnosed primary stage I lung tumors, and roughly five were living with oligometastatic NSCLC after surgical resection of the primary tumor. Squamous cell carcinoma tumors occurred in over five patients, adenocarcinoma in 12 to 13.

With two time points in the design, about 5.8 milliliters of peripheral blood were drawn at each one. The V gene's germline CDR1 is MDHEN and CDR2 SYDVKM. The length of the CDR3 is 17 residues. Trimming stripped 8 bases from V and 1 base from J, with 22 bases between. The study, taken as a whole, reports: TRBV and TRBJ gene usage reportedly differed between patients with and without metastases.

The starting material was PBMCs, obtained before or after stereotactic body radiation therapy (not recorded which). This clonotype was obtained from a donor over 45 with non-small cell lung cancer. This chain joins TRBV28 and TRBJ2-3, with D uncertain. The CDR3 is CASRGPGQVQGTDTQYF. In DNA form, the CDR3 reads TGTGCCAGCCGAGGCCCGGGCCAGGTACAAGGCACAGATACGCAGTATTTT.